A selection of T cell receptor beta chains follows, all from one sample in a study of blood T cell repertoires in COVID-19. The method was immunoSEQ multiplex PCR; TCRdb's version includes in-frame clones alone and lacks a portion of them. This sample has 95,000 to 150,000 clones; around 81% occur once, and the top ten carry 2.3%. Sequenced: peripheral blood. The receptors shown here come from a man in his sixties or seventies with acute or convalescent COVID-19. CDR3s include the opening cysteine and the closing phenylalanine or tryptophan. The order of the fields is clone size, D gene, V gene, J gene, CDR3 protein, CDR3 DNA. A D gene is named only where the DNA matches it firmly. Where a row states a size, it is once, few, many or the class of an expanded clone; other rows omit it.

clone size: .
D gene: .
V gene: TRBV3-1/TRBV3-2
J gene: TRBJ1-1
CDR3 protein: CASSQVGQGKAFF
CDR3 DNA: TGTGCCAGCAGCCAAGTGGGGCAGGGGAAAGCTTTCTTT

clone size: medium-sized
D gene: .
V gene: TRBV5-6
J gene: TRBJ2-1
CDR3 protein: CASSPGTAGPQFF
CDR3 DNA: TGTGCCAGCAGCCCCGGGACTGCCGGCCCTCAGTTCTTC

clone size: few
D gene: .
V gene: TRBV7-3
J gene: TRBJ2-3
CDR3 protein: CASSYQPRDTQYF
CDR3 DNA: TGTGCCAGCAGCTACCAACCGCGGGATACGCAGTATTTT

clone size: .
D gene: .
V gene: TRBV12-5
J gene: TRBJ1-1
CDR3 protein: CASGLVLGTGSFAEAFF
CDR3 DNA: TGTGCTAGTGGTTTGGTATTAGGAACAGGGTCGTTCGCTGAAGCTTTCTTT

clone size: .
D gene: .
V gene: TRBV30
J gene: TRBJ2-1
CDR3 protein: CAWGLNNEQFF
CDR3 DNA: TGTGCCTGGGGACTAAACAATGAGCAGTTCTTC

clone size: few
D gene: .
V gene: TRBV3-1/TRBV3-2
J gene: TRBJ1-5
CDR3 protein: CASSQAAGVGNQPQHF
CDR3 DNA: TGTGCCAGCAGCCAAGCGGCAGGGGTGGGCAATCAGCCCCAGCATTTT

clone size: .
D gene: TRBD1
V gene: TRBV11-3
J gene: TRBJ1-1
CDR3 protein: CASSPGTDPNTEAFF
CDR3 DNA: TGTGCCAGCAGCCCGGGGACAGATCCGAACACTGAAGCTTTCTTT

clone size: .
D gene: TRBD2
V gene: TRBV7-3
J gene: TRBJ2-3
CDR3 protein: CASSRKRSGGILADTQYF
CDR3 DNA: TGTGCCAGCAGCCGAAAAAGAAGCGGGGGAATCCTTGCAGATACGCAGTATTTT

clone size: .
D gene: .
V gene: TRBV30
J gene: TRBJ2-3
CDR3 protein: CASNVGGATDTQYF
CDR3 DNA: TGTGCCTCCAATGTTGGGGGGGCCACAGATACGCAGTATTTT

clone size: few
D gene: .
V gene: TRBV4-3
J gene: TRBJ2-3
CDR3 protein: CASSQRLRGTGDTQYF
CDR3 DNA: TGCGCCAGCAGCCAACGTTTAAGGGGTACGGGAGATACGCAGTATTTT

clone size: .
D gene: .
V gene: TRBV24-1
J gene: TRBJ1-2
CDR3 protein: CATSDPRSGVGYTF
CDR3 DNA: TGTGCCACCAGTGATCCCCGAAGCGGGGTAGGCTACACCTTC

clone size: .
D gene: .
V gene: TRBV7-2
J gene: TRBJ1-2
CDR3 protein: CASSASGANYGYTF
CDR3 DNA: TGTGCCAGCAGCGCATCAGGGGCTAACTATGGCTACACCTTC

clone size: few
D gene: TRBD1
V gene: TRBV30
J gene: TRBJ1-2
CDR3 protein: CALRDSANYGYTF
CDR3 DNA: TGTGCTCTACGGGACAGTGCTAACTATGGCTACACCTTC

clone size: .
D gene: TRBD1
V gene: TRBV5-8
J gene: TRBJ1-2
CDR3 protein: CASSLWDRVGGYTF
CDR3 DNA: TGTGCCAGCAGCTTGTGGGACAGGGTCGGTGGCTACACCTTC

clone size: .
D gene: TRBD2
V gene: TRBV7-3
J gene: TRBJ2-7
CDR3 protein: CASSSSGGALEQYF
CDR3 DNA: TGTGCCAGCAGCTCCAGCGGGGGGGCTCTCGAGCAGTACTTC

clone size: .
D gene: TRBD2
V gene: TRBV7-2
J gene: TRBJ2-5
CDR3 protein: CASSLARLANQETQYF
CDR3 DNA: TGTGCCAGCAGCTTAGCTCGACTAGCAAACCAAGAGACCCAGTACTTC

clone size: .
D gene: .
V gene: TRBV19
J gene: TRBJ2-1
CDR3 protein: CATADYNNEQFF
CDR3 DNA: TGTGCCACCGCGGACTATAACAATGAGCAGTTCTTC

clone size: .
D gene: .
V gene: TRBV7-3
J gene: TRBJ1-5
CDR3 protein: CASSRNRDGPQHF
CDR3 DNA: TGTGCCAGCAGTCGAAACAGGGATGGGCCCCAGCATTTT

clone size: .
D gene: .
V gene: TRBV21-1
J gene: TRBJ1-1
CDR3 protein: CASSKSRGTGDEAFF
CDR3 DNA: TGTGCCAGCAGCAAAAGTAGAGGGACAGGGGATGAAGCTTTCTTT

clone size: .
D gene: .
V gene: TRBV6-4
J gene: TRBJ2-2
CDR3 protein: CARNSSGELFF
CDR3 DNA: TGTGCCAGGAATAGTTCCGGGGAGCTGTTTTTT

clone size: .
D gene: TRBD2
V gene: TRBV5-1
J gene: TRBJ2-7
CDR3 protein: CASSTTGLAGGSYEQYF
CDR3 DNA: TGCGCCAGCAGCACTACAGGACTAGCGGGGGGTTCCTACGAGCAGTACTTC

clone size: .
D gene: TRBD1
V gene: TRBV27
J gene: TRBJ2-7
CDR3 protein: CASSPRQGRQYF
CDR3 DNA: TGTGCCAGCAGTCCGCGACAGGGGAGGCAGTACTTC

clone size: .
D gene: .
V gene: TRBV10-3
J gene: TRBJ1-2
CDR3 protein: CAISEFGPKWGETYTF
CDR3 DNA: TGTGCCATCAGTGAGTTCGGACCCAAGTGGGGGGAAACCTACACCTTC

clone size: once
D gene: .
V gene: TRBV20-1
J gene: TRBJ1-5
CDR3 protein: CSASNRENQPQHF
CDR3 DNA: TGCAGTGCTAGTAATCGCGAAAATCAGCCCCAGCATTTT

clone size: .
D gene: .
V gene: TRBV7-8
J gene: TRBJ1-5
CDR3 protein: CASSLDRRATNQPQHF
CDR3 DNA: TGTGCCAGCAGCTTAGACAGGAGAGCCACCAATCAGCCCCAGCATTTT

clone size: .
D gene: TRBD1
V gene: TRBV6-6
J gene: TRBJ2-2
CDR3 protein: CASSVTGGGWTGELFF
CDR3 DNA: TGTGCCAGCAGCGTTACAGGGGGCGGGTGGACCGGGGAGCTGTTTTTT

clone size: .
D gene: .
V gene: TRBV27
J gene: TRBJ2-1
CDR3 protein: CASSSYLGGGGPEQFF
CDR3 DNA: TGTGCCAGCAGTTCCTACCTGGGGGGCGGGGGACCTGAGCAGTTCTTC

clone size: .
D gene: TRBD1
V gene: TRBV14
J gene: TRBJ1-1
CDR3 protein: CASSLRGTEAFF
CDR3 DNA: TGTGCCAGCAGCCTCAGGGGGACTGAAGCTTTCTTT

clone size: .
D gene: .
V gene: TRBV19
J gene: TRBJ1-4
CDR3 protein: CAGRDKDNEKLFF
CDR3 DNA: TGTGCCGGCCGGGACAAAGATAATGAAAAACTGTTTTTT

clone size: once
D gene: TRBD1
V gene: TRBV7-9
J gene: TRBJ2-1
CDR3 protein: CASSPPGQGHEQFF
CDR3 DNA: TGTGCCAGCAGCCCCCCAGGACAGGGCCATGAGCAGTTCTTC

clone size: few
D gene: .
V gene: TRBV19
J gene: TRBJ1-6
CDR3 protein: CASSIPTANSPLHF
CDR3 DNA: TGTGCCAGTAGTATACCGACAGCTAATTCACCCCTCCACTTT

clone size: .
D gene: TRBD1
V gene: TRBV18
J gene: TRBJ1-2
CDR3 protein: CASSRDRATGGYTF
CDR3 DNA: TGTGCCAGCTCACGAGACAGGGCAACGGGCGGCTACACCTTC

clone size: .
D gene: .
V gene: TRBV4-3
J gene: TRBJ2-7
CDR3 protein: CASSQDLAGSGEQYF
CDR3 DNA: TGCGCCAGCAGCCAAGACTTGGCGGGGTCGGGGGAGCAGTACTTC

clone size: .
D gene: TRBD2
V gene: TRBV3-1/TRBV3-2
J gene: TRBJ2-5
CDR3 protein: CASRRGTSGGQETQYF
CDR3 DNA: TGTGCCAGCAGGAGGGGGACTAGCGGGGGCCAAGAGACCCAGTACTTC

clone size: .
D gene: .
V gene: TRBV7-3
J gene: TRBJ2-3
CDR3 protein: CASSLSRPGDTQYF
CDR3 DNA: TGTGCCAGCAGCTTAAGCAGACCAGGCGATACGCAGTATTTT

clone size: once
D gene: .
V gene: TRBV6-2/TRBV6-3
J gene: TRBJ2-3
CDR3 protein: CASSRNRVGQYF
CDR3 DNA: TGTGCCAGCAGCCGAAACAGGGTCGGGCAGTATTTT

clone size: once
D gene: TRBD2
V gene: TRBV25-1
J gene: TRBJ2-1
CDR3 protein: CASRLAGGGSEQFF
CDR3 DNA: TGTGCCAGCAGGTTAGCGGGGGGAGGCAGTGAGCAGTTCTTC

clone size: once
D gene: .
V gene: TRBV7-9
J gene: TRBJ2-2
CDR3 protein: CASSLEAGFTGELFF
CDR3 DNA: TGTGCCAGCAGCTTAGAGGCAGGTTTCACCGGGGAGCTGTTTTTT

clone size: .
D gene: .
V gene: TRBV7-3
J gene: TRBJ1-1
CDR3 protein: CASRGARGTEAFF
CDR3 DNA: TGTGCCAGCAGGGGGGCTCGGGGCACTGAAGCTTTCTTT

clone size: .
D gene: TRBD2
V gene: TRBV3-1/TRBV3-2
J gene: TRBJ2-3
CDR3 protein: CASNRASGSTDTQYF
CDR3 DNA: TGTGCCAGCAATCGCGCTAGCGGATCCACAGATACGCAGTATTTT

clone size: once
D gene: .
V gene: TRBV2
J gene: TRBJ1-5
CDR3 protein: CASTKGGANQPQHF
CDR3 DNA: TGTGCCAGCACAAAAGGAGGGGCGAATCAGCCCCAGCATTTT

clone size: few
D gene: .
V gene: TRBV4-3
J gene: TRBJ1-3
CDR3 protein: CASSQLQGGNTIYF
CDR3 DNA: TGCGCCAGCAGCCAACTGCAGGGGGGAAACACCATATATTTT

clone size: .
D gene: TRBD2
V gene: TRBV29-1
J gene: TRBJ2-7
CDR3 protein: CSVRSGNSLYEQYF
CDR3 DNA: TGCAGCGTGCGTAGCGGGAATTCTCTCTACGAGCAGTACTTC

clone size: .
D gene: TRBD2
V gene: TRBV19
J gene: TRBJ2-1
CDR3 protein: CASSVSSGGAYEQFF
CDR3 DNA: TGTGCCAGTAGTGTTTCTAGCGGGGGGGCATATGAGCAGTTCTTC

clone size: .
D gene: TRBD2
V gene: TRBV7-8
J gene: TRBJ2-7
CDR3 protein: CASSLDGREGEQYF
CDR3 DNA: TGTGCCAGCAGCTTAGATGGCAGGGAGGGCGAGCAGTACTTC

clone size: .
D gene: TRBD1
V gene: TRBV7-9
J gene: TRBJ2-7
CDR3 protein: CASSSWDRPYGEQYF
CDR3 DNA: TGTGCCAGCAGCAGTTGGGACAGGCCTTACGGCGAGCAGTACTTC

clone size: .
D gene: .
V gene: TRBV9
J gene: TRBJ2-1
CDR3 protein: CASTKRGGDYNEQFF
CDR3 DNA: TGTGCCAGCACCAAAAGGGGGGGGGACTACAATGAGCAGTTCTTC

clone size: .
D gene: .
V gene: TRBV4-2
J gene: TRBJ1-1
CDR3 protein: CASSYDTGNTEAFF
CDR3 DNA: TGTGCCAGCAGCTACGATACAGGGAACACTGAAGCTTTCTTT

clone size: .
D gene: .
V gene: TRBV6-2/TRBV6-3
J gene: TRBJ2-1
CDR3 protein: CASSKTPSYNEQFF
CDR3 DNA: TGTGCCAGCAGTAAGACACCATCCTACAATGAGCAGTTCTTC

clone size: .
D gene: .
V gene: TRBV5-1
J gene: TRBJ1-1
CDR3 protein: CASSLGTENTEAFF
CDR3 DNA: TGCGCCAGCAGCTTGGGGACAGAGAACACTGAAGCTTTCTTT

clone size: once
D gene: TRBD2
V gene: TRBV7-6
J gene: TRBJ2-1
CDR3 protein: CASSLAAGGSYEQFF
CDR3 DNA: TGTGCCAGCAGCTTAGCAGCGGGGGGGTCCTATGAGCAGTTCTTC